The 27 T cell receptor beta chains below come from one sample, sequenced in a study of human T cells and chemical hapten exposure. TCRdb redid the calling of the RACE reads with MiXCR, one entry per CDR3 protein. The data show about 120,000 distinct CDR3 sequences, roughly 15% seen once. Time point: patch test 1, 2 weeks after DPC sensitization. This sample's treatment: therapeutic diphenylcyclopropenone sensitization with weekly scalp DPC. Sequences were derived from whole blood, sampled in connection with sensitization to the hapten diphenylcyclopropenone (DPC). The receptors shown here come from a young man with alopecia areata. Some clones in this sample may be carry-over from other donors' samples.

In nucleotides, the CDR3 is TGTGCCAGCAGTGACTCACGCACTAGTCGGCACAATGAGCAGTTCTTC. The encoded protein is CASSDSRTSRHNEQFF. The V call is TRBV6-4, the J call TRBJ2-1, with D possibly being TRBD2 (5 bases). Trimming took off 0 bases at V and 5 bases at J, with 14 bases between the two ends. The CDR3 has 16 amino acids. CDR1 is MRHNA, CDR2 SNTAGT, per germline.

This rearrangement joins TRBV7-2 to TRBJ1-4; 10 bases align to TRBD1. The germline V gene encodes CDR1 SGHTA and CDR2 FQGNSA. The CDR3 has 15 residues. Germline trimming cut 5 bases from V and 7 bases from J; bases unmatched to any gene: 7. CDR3 nucleotide sequence: TGTGCCAGCAGCACCAACCGGGACAGGGGTGAAAAACTGTTTTTT. Protein sequence: CASSTNRDRGEKLFF.

This clonotype was counted a few times. This chain links TRBV9 with TRBJ2-2; D gene unclear. The germline CDR1 and CDR2 sequences are SGDLS and YYNGEE. V lost 3 bases and J lost 5, with 14 bases in between. The CDR3 is made up of 15 amino acids. The CDR3: CASSEEKGITGELFF. DNA of the CDR3: TGTGCCAGCAGCGAGGAAAAGGGAATAACCGGGGAGCTGTTTTTT.

This chain connects TRBV20-1 to TRBJ2-5, with D maybe TRBD2 (5 bases). Germline loops: CDR1 DFQATT, CDR2 SNEGSKA (reference sequence). With 2 bases removed from V and 0 bases from J, the gap between germline ends came to 10 bases. The CDR3 has 14 residues. The CDR3 DNA is TGCAGTGCTAGATTACCGGGGTACCAAGAGACCCAGTACTTC. Protein: CSARLPGYQETQYF.

This rearrangement joins TRBV7-2 to TRBJ2-7, with D possibly matching TRBD1 (6 bases). V was trimmed by 1 base and J by 5 bases, leaving 9 bases between them. The V gene's germline CDR1 is SGHTA and CDR2 FQGNSA. The CDR3 spans 13 residues. The CDR3 DNA follows: TGTGCCAGCAGCTTAGGCAGGGGTAACGAGCAGTACGTC. Encoded protein: CASSLGRGNEQYV.

This clonotype was detected only a few times. The chain joins TRBV20-1 to TRBJ1-2; D remains ambiguous. The CDR3 has 14 amino acids. The V gene's germline CDR1 is DFQATT and CDR2 SNEGSKA (reference sequence). With 0 bases removed from V and 2 bases from J, the gap between germline ends came to 10 bases. The CDR3 sequence is CSARDLTENYGYTF. CDR3 nucleotide sequence: TGCAGTGCTAGAGACCTAACAGAGAACTATGGCTACACCTTC.

This sequence joins TRBV7-9 and TRBJ2-3, with 9 bases aligning to TRBD1. The CDR3 is 17 residues long. Germline CDR1 and CDR2: SEHNR and FQNEAQ (reference sequence). The J segment lost 1 base and the V segment lost 6 bases, leaving 11 bases of the junction unmatched. The CDR3 sequence is CASRQFRDRDRTDTQYF. In nucleotides, the CDR3 is TGTGCCAGCAGACAATTCCGGGACAGGGATCGCACAGATACGCAGTATTTT.

The chain employs TRBV4-1 and TRBJ1-6; D may be TRBD1 (5 bases). The CDR3 contains 18 residues. Between the trimmed V and J ends, which lost 5 bases and 8 bases, there was a span of 25 bases. CDR1 and CDR2 from the germline V gene are MGHRA and YSYEKL. CDR3 nucleotide sequence: TGCGCCAGCAGCTTACGGGGGGATTCCCAGAGGGTCGATTCACCCCTCCACTTT. Translating it yields CASSLRGDSQRVDSPLHF.

This rearrangement joins TRBV6-5 to TRBJ1-2, with a weak D call TRBD1 (5 bases). Germline V gene sequence: CDR1 MNHEY, CDR2 SVGAGI. V lost 2 bases to trimming and J lost 5 bases, with 9 bases between them. The CDR3 is made up of 13 amino acids. CDR3 sequence reads: CASSYQGTYGYTF. CDR3 bases: TGTGCCAGCAGTTACCAGGGAACTTATGGCTACACCTTC.

Only a few counts were recorded for this clonotype. V is TRBV5-1 and J is TRBJ2-5, with D possibly called TRBD1 or TRBD2 (5 bases each). This CDR3 has 16 amino acids. Per the germline V gene, CDR1 is SGHRS and CDR2 is YFSETQ. With 5 bases removed from V and 5 bases from J, the gap between germline ends came to 22 bases. CDR3 sequence: CASSRMGSLEGETQYF. Written as DNA, the CDR3 is TGCGCCAGCAGTCGTATGGGGTCCCTTGAGGGGGAGACCCAGTACTTC.

V and J are TRBV6-5 and TRBJ2-5; TRBD2 agrees at 11 bases. The CDR3 contains 16 residues. The V gene's germline CDR1 is MNHEY and CDR2 SVGAGI. The V segment lost 7 bases and the J segment 5 bases; nucleotides outside the gene matches: 12. The CDR3 DNA follows: TGTGCCAGCACCCAACCCGCAACTAGCGGGGGTGAGACCCAGTACTTC. Its translation is CASTQPATSGGETQYF.

CDR3 protein: CASSVPGTNTGELFF. Written as DNA, the CDR3 is TGTGCCAGCAGCGTGCCGGGTACGAACACCGGGGAGCTGTTTTTT. V gene TRBV9 combines with J gene TRBJ2-2; no clear D. The CDR3 is 15 amino acids. Germline V gene data show CDR1 as SGDLS and CDR2 as YYNGEE. V was clipped by 2 bases and J by 0 bases, with 8 bases between them.

In its sample, this clonotype was seen a few times. The chain is built from TRBV15 and TRBJ2-5; 8 positions match TRBD1. The CDR3 is made up of 16 amino acids. The germline V gene has CDR1 LNHNV and CDR2 YYDKDF (reference sequence). With V trimmed by 3 bases and J by 1 base, 7 bases remained unmatched. This CDR3 reads CATSSGTGVFQETQYF. The CDR3 DNA sequence: TGTGCCACCAGCAGCGGGACAGGTGTATTCCAAGAGACCCAGTACTTC.

J is TRBJ2-3 and V is TRBV6-4, with D perhaps TRBD2 (6 bases). The length of the CDR3 is 12 residues. CDR1 is MRHNA, CDR2 SNTAGT, per germline. V lost 3 bases and J 5 bases, leaving 6 bases between the germline ends. The CDR3 here is CASSEEGDTQYF. The CDR3 region has the DNA TGTGCCAGCAGTGAGGAGGGAGATACGCAGTATTTT.

This clonotype was found a few times. The chain has TRBV5-6 and TRBJ1-1, with a weak D call TRBD1 (6 bases). CDR1 and CDR2 from the germline V gene are SGHDT and YYEEEE. The CDR3 has 20 residues. Trimming took 0 bases from V and 0 from J, leaving 24 bases between them. The DNA for the CDR3 is TGTGCCAGCAGCTTGGCCAGGGGTTCCTATCATGAGAACATGAACACTGAAGCTTTCTTT. Its protein product is CASSLARGSYHENMNTEAFF.

The genes are TRBV7-8 and TRBJ2-5, with 10 bases that match TRBD2. Germline V lookup: CDR1 SGHVS, CDR2 FQNEAQ. CDR3 length: 14 residues. The trim removed 7 bases at V and 3 bases at J, leaving 5 bases unmatched. CDR3 in DNA: TGTGCCAGCATCCAAGCGGGGGGGAAAGAGACCCAGTACTTC. It yields the protein CASIQAGGKETQYF.

This clonotype was seen at least ten times. The chain joins TRBV7-2 to TRBJ2-7; D is undetermined. CDR3 length: 11 residues. Germline CDR1 is SGHTA and CDR2 is FQGNSA. V was trimmed by 4 bases and J by 3 bases, leaving 4 bases between them. As DNA, the CDR3 is TGTGCCAGCAGCTCCTACTACGAGCAGTACTTC. Translating gives CASSSYYEQYF.

This clonotype was detected many times. The V call is TRBV27, the J call TRBJ2-3; TRBD2 matches at 12 bases. Germline V gene lookup returns CDR1 MNHEY and CDR2 SMNVEV (reference sequence). The CDR3 runs to 16 residues. Trimming at V came to 5 bases and at J to 3 bases, leaving 6 bases not matched to a gene. Here the CDR3 reads CASSPITSGGTDTQYF. The CDR3 DNA follows: TGTGCCAGCAGTCCCATAACTAGCGGGGGGACAGATACGCAGTATTTT.

The gene calls are TRBV6-2 or TRBV6-3 and TRBJ2-5, with 7 bases lining up with TRBD2. V was clipped by 2 bases and J by 2 bases; unmatched bases: 2. Looked up from germline, CDR1 is MNHEY and CDR2 is SVGEGT. This CDR3 region has 14 residues. CDR3 DNA sequence: TGTGCCAGCAGTTACAGCGGGGATCAAGAGACCCAGTACTTC. The encoded protein is CASSYSGDQETQYF.

This clonotype has just a few counts. The chain uses TRBV4-3 and TRBJ1-4; TRBD1 aligns across 7 bases. Germline CDR1 is LGHNA and CDR2 is YSLEER. V lost 0 bases, J lost 2 bases, and 6 bases stayed unmatched. The CDR3 has 17 residues. CDR3: CASSQDARGQTNEKLFF. CDR3 nucleotides: TGCGCCAGCAGCCAAGATGCGAGGGGGCAGACTAATGAAAAACTGTTTTTT.

This clonotype has just a few counts. The chain links TRBV7-2 to TRBJ2-5, with 7 bases lining up with TRBD2. The CDR3 runs to 15 residues. Germline V gene lookup returns CDR1 SGHTA and CDR2 FQGNSA. J lost 0 bases, V lost 3 bases, and 4 bases had no gene match. The CDR3 sequence is CASSLGGWYQETQYF. CDR3 coding DNA: TGTGCCAGCAGCTTGGGAGGGTGGTACCAAGAGACCCAGTACTTC. Complete variable domain (other parts from reference TRBV7-2 and TRBJ2-5): GAGVSQSPSNKVTEKGKDVELRCDPISGHTALYWYRQSLGQGLEFLIYFQGNSAPDKSGLPSDRFSAERTGGSVSTLTIQRTQQEDSAVYLCASSLGGWYQETQYFGPGTRLLVL.

Ten or more counts support this clonotype. This chain links TRBV27 with TRBJ1-2; D not certain. The CDR3 spans 15 residues. Trimming shortened V by 2 bases and J by 3 bases, and 13 bases separated the two germline ends. Germline values: CDR1 MNHEY, CDR2 SMNVEV (reference sequence). This chain's CDR3 is CASSLGGEQYYGYTF. Written as DNA, the CDR3 is TGTGCCAGCAGTTTAGGTGGGGAACAGTACTATGGCTACACCTTC.

The chain is built from TRBV29-1 and TRBJ1-2; perhaps TRBD1 as D (5 bases). This CDR3 has 12 residues. V was shortened by 5 bases and J by 5 bases, with 12 bases between the two germline ends. Germline loops: CDR1 SQVTM, CDR2 ANQGSEA. The CDR3 protein is CSVWTSLYGYTF. CDR3 in DNA: TGCAGCGTTTGGACAAGCCTTTATGGCTACACCTTC.

This clonotype appeared a few times. This chain links TRBV7-8 with TRBJ2-3; D may be TRBD1 (5 bases). Germline V CDR1 and CDR2: SGHVS, FQNEAQ. Deletions cut 2 bases from V and 6 bases from J, with 15 bases between. The CDR3 has 15 residues. CDR3 coding DNA: TGTGCCAGCAGCTTATTTCAGGGAACGGCGGATACGCAGTATTTT. It encodes CASSLFQGTADTQYF.

The chain joins TRBV6-1 to TRBJ1-1; unclear D gene. The germline V and J ends were trimmed by 7 bases and 5 bases, with 5 bases remaining between them. This CDR3 has 10 residues. The germline V gene encodes CDR1 MNHNS and CDR2 SASEGT. CDR3 bases: TGTGCCAGCACGGGGACTGAAGCTTTCTTT. Its protein is CASTGTEAFF.

This clonotype was detected only a few times. The genes are TRBV7-3 and TRBJ1-1, with D uncertain. Between the trimmed V and J ends, which lost 0 bases and 7 bases, there was a span of 12 bases. In germline, CDR1 is SGHTA, CDR2 FQGTGA. The length of the CDR3 is 14 residues. CDR3 sequence reads: CASSLTAAGVEAFF. The CDR3 DNA reads as TGTGCCAGCAGCTTAACGGCAGCTGGAGTTGAAGCTTTCTTT. Combining the CDR3 with reference TRBV7-3 and TRBJ1-1 gives the whole variable domain GAGVSQTPSNKVTEKGKYVELRCDPISGHTALYWYRQSLGQGPEFLIYFQGTGAADDSGLPNDRFFAVRPEGSVSTLKIQRTERGDSAVYLCASSLTAAGVEAFFGQGTRLTVV.

The chain carries TRBV7-8 and TRBJ2-2; D remains unclear. This CDR3 has 12 amino acids. V lost 5 bases, J lost 7 bases, and 8 bases lay in between. Germline V gene lookup returns CDR1 SGHVS and CDR2 FQNEAQ. CDR3 in DNA: TGTGCCAGCAGCCCTCCTTACGGGGAGCTGTTTTTT. Its protein product is CASSPPYGELFF.